This is a list of T cell receptor beta chains from one sample in a study of identical twins. TCRdb recomputed calls from the 5' RACE reads with MiXCR, one row per CDR3 protein. The sample consists of around 530,000 distinct CDR3 sequences, 13% to 15% of them appearing once. These data also featured in a second study, about yellow fever vaccine responses in identical twins.

The material sequenced was CD4+ T cells sorted from blood. The receptor set was obtained from a woman aged 18-29 years in good health. The conserved cysteine and the conserved F or W are not part of the CDR3 here. Each record gives: V gene, CDR3 length, CDR3 protein.

>TRBV7-3|14
ASSPFEQPNTGELF
>TRBV24-1|13
AISGSGGTYNEQF
>TRBV14|15
ASNRRREGRTTDTQY
>TRBV7-8|14
ASSSGSGGAADTQY
>TRBV12-3/TRBV12-4|14
ASSLLGGSSYNEQF
>TRBV20-1|14
SPTRGLAGGGDTQY
>TRBV6-1|13
ASRGGVLAKNIQY
>TRBV11-3|12
ASSLRGFYNEQF
>TRBV12-3/TRBV12-4|10
ASGILAGTQY
>TRBV2|12
ACRPTLFSYEQY
>TRBV10-3|14
AISESGGSSYNEQF
>TRBV2|15
ASRDGPAEGPHNEQF
>TRBV12-3/TRBV12-4|14
ASSLGKGRLNTEAF
>TRBV27|12
ASSLSRLRETQY
>TRBV10-1|11
ASKGQGNSPLH
>TRBV24-1|14
ATSDLNDLNTGELF
>TRBV6-2/TRBV6-3|12
ASSPSPGTGELL
>TRBV3-1|14
ASSPRQGISYNEQF
>TRBV12-3/TRBV12-4|14
ASSPGTGFSNQPQH
>TRBV7-9|14
ASSLNRAAKTGELF
>TRBV7-8|12
ASSHMVSGYEQY
>TRBV29-1|10
SVGHTGETQY
>TRBV12-3/TRBV12-4|12
ASRRGSGTNEQF
>TRBV5-1|14
ASSSWDRGSNQPQH
>TRBV6-1|12
ASSDNWIPDTQY
>TRBV12-3/TRBV12-4|13
ASSFSGQGNQPQH
>TRBV12-3/TRBV12-4|11
ASSLVFSYEQY
>TRBV7-8|15
ASSLAFMGSRKPEAF
>TRBV10-1|14
ASSEFQGTGTDTQY
>TRBV7-2|14
ASSFRPGTGTDTQY
>TRBV9|15
ASSVGVMGTGQETQY
>TRBV11-3|14
ASSLVGGLTSYEQY
>TRBV6-1|12
ASTWDRAYNEQF
>TRBV27|11
ASSSSYSYEQY
>TRBV14|12
ASSPGTSGSREF
>TRBV20-1|10
SAKVGNTEAF
>TRBV6-1|12
ASRGLAGKNEQY
>TRBV4-1|13
ASSQDRVNGYGYT
>TRBV10-3|14
ATEGSGRPIPNEQF
>TRBV20-1|13
SALNRAYSGNTIY
>TRBV4-2|14
ASSQRAGGITDTQY
>TRBV24-1|13
ATSDTGGRGNEQF
>TRBV4-1|14
ASSQVTPVSTGELF
>TRBV10-3|16
AISSGGLYISSYNEQF
>TRBV5-1|12
ASSLSSGWVEQF
>TRBV29-1|10
SVAGQTYEQY
>TRBV15|13
ATSRDGGIYNEQF
>TRBV5-1|10
ASSKDSAGYT
>TRBV11-3|15
ASSFSKTSGLTGELF
>TRBV7-8|16
ASSSYGGASGFYNEQF
>TRBV7-8|12
ASSLSTGLQPQH